Listed below are T cell receptor beta chains from one sample, sequenced in a study of cytomegalovirus exposure and HLA in healthy donors. TCRdb's table, derived via immunoSEQ multiplex PCR, lists solely in-frame clones and lacks some. The repertoire consists of 250,000 to 300,000 clones, with 70% to 90% occurring once and the leading ten covering 1%. The sequencing input was PBMCs. Every receptor here comes from a woman under 30 in good health and CMV-seronegative. Both conserved end residues are part of each CDR3. The D gene is left open where the match is weak. Some rows have no size entry. The others give once, few or many, or a class for an expanded clone.

clone size	CDR3 length	D gene	J gene	V gene	CDR3 protein	CDR3 DNA
-	17	TRBD1	TRBJ2-5	TRBV19	CASSFSSGGVVRETQYF	TGTGCCAGTAGTTTTAGCTCAGGGGGAGTGGTGAGGGAGACCCAGTACTTC
-	15	TRBD2	TRBJ2-3	TRBV6-5	CASTRLAGARDTQYF	TGTGCCAGCACCCGACTAGCGGGAGCCCGAGATACGCAGTATTTT
-	15	TRBD2	TRBJ2-7	TRBV25-1	CASSDSGLAANEQYF	TGTGCCAGCAGTGATAGTGGACTAGCGGCCAACGAGCAGTACTTC
-	14	TRBD2	TRBJ2-4	TRBV2	CASRLSGGKNIQYF	TGTGCCAGCAGGCTTAGCGGGGGTAAAAACATTCAGTACTTC
few	14	TRBD1	TRBJ1-2	TRBV7-9	CASSLGGTDYGYTF	TGTGCCAGCAGCTTAGGGGGGACAGACTATGGCTACACCTTC
-	14	TRBD1	TRBJ1-4	TRBV6-5	CASSGWTGGEKLFF	TGTGCCAGCAGTGGATGGACAGGTGGCGAAAAACTGTTTTTT
-	14	-	TRBJ2-3	TRBV7-2	CASSPRTATDTQYF	TGTGCCAGCAGCCCGAGGACTGCCACAGATACGCAGTATTTT
-	16	TRBD2	TRBJ2-7	TRBV9	CASSPTSSGRTQEQYF	TGTGCCAGCAGCCCCACCTCTAGCGGGAGGACGCAAGAGCAGTACTTC
-	13	-	TRBJ1-6	TRBV6-5	CASRDRSDSPLHF	TGTGCCAGCAGAGACAGGTCTGATTCACCCCTCCACTTT
few	12	-	TRBJ2-7	TRBV28	CASSNAGSEQYF	TGTGCCAGCAGTAACGCAGGGTCCGAGCAGTACTTC
-	16	TRBD1	TRBJ2-5	TRBV7-8	CASSLEGQGPQETQYF	TGTGCCAGCAGCTTAGAGGGACAGGGACCCCAAGAGACCCAGTACTTC
once	16	TRBD1	TRBJ2-2	TRBV7-8	CASSLGTGTNTGELFF	TGTGCCAGCAGCTTAGGGACAGGGACGAACACCGGGGAGCTGTTTTTT
few	17	TRBD2	TRBJ2-7	TRBV19	CASSKGELAGLGNEQYF	TGTGCCAGTAGTAAAGGGGAACTAGCGGGATTGGGCAACGAGCAGTACTTC
-	14	-	TRBJ2-7	TRBV9	CASGRGGKAGEQYF	TGTGCCAGTGGAAGGGGGGGAAAGGCAGGCGAGCAGTACTTC
-	15	TRBD2	TRBJ2-7	TRBV7-9	CASSLITSGGYEQYF	TGTGCCAGCAGCTTAATCACTAGCGGAGGCTACGAGCAGTACTTC
-	15	TRBD2	TRBJ2-3	TRBV2	CASSKRLAVTDTQYF	TGTGCCAGCAGCAAGAGACTAGCGGTCACAGATACGCAGTATTTT
-	17	TRBD2	TRBJ2-3	TRBV25-1	CASRARVRGEATDTQYF	TGTGCCAGCAGAGCCAGGGTCCGGGGGGAGGCAACAGATACGCAGTATTTT
-	13	TRBD1	TRBJ1-2	TRBV28	CASGLRTGPGYTF	TGTGCCAGCGGGCTCCGGACAGGGCCTGGCTACACCTTC
-	13	-	TRBJ2-1	TRBV19	CASSISPYNEQFF	TGTGCCAGTAGTATATCTCCGTACAATGAGCAGTTCTTC
-	12	-	TRBJ1-5	TRBV7-9	CASSPGDQPQHF	TGTGCCAGCAGCCCGGGGGATCAGCCCCAGCATTTT
-	13	-	TRBJ2-7	TRBV5-4	CASSPPSSYEQYF	TGTGCCAGCAGCCCCCCGAGTTCCTACGAGCAGTACTTC
-	15	TRBD2	TRBJ2-1	TRBV5-1	CASSLSLAGAGEQFF	TGCGCCAGCAGCTTGTCATTAGCGGGAGCGGGGGAGCAGTTCTTC
-	14	TRBD2	TRBJ2-1	TRBV30	CAWAISGGGNEQFF	TGTGCCTGGGCTATTAGCGGGGGGGGAAATGAGCAGTTCTTC
-	15	-	TRBJ2-5	TRBV6-5	CASSYSGGRRETQYF	TGTGCCAGCAGTTACTCGGGGGGGCGGCGGGAGACCCAGTACTTC
-	15	-	TRBJ1-3	TRBV6-6	CASSYSTVSGNTIYF	TGTGCCAGCAGTTACTCGACAGTCTCTGGAAACACCATATATTTT
-	15	TRBD1	TRBJ1-1	TRBV6-4	CASSDIGQGLGEAFF	TGTGCCAGCAGTGACATAGGACAGGGTCTGGGGGAAGCTTTCTTT
-	16	TRBD1	TRBJ1-2	TRBV27	CASGPWTGGDNYGYTF	TGTGCCAGCGGTCCCTGGACAGGGGGAGACAACTATGGCTACACCTTC
-	19	TRBD2	TRBJ2-3	TRBV9	CASSAEGSGGASTTDTQYF	TGTGCCAGCAGCGCGGAGGGTAGCGGGGGGGCTTCGACGACAGATACGCAGTATTTT
-	17	-	TRBJ1-1	TRBV6-1	CASSGNPGQQNFAEAFF	TGTGCCAGCAGTGGGAATCCGGGACAACAGAATTTCGCTGAAGCTTTCTTT
-	14	-	TRBJ1-4	TRBV28	CASSLSGYEEKLFF	TGTGCCAGCAGTTTATCCGGGTATGAGGAAAAACTGTTTTTT
-	16	-	TRBJ1-2	TRBV4-3	CASSQDITVTNYGYTF	TGCGCCAGCAGCCAAGATATAACGGTTACTAACTATGGCTACACCTTC
-	14	TRBD2	TRBJ2-7	TRBV9	CASSGWTSADEQYF	TGTGCCAGCAGCGGATGGACTAGCGCTGACGAGCAGTACTTC
-	12	-	TRBJ1-1	TRBV6-6	CALTRRGTEAFF	TGTGCCTTAACACGCAGGGGCACTGAAGCTTTCTTT
-	17	TRBD2	TRBJ2-1	TRBV4-2	CASSQDSWTSAYNEQFF	TGTGCCAGCAGCCAAGATTCTTGGACTAGCGCATACAATGAGCAGTTCTTC
-	10	-	TRBJ2-1	TRBV2	CASRANEQFF	TGTGCCAGCAGGGCCAATGAGCAGTTCTTC
-	14	-	TRBJ1-5	TRBV27	CASRLSGSNQPQHF	TGTGCCAGCAGACTCTCGGGTAGCAATCAGCCCCAGCATTTT
-	11	TRBD1	TRBJ2-7	TRBV20-1	CRGQSSYEQYF	TGCAGGGGACAGAGCTCCTACGAGCAGTACTTC
-	16	TRBD1	TRBJ1-2	TRBV30	CAWIRGQAQRHYGYTF	TGTGCCTGGATACGAGGACAGGCCCAAAGACACTATGGCTACACCTTC
-	11	-	TRBJ2-1	TRBV29-1	CSVVALNEQFF	TGCAGCGTTGTCGCACTCAATGAGCAGTTCTTC
-	16	-	TRBJ2-7	TRBV27	CASTRRAGVKTYEQYF	TGTGCCAGCACCAGACGGGCGGGCGTCAAGACCTACGAGCAGTACTTC
-	15	-	TRBJ1-1	TRBV7-3	CASSLTSGGDTEAFF	TGTGCCAGCAGCTTAACGTCGGGAGGGGACACTGAAGCTTTCTTT
-	18	TRBD2	TRBJ2-2	TRBV28	CASTETSGRARRTGELFF	TGTGCCAGCACCGAGACTAGCGGGAGGGCCAGGAGGACCGGGGAGCTGTTTTTT
-	14	TRBD1	TRBJ1-1	TRBV25-1	CASEPRGRWTEAFF	TGTGCCAGCGAACCCAGGGGGAGATGGACTGAAGCTTTCTTT
-	12	TRBD1	TRBJ1-1	TRBV6-5	CASSSDRGGAFF	TGTGCCAGCAGCTCCGACAGGGGTGGGGCTTTCTTT
-	14	-	TRBJ1-1	TRBV30	CAWGEGQSNTEAFF	TGTGCCTGGGGAGAGGGCCAGTCGAACACTGAAGCTTTCTTT
-	17	-	TRBJ2-1	TRBV9	CASSGLPPSGHYNEQFF	TGTGCCAGCAGCGGCCTCCCACCCAGCGGGCATTACAATGAGCAGTTCTTC